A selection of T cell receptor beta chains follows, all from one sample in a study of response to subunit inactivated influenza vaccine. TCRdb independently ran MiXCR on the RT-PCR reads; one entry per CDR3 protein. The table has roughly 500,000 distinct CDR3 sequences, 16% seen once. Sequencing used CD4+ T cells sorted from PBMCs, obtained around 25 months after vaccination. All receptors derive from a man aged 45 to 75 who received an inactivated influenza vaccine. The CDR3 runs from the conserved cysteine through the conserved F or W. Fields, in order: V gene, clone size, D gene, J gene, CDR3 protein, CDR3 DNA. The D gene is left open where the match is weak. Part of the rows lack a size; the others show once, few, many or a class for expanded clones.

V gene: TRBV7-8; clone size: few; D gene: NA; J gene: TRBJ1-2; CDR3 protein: CASSGWADGYTF; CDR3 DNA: TGTGCCAGCAGTGGTTGGGCGGATGGCTACACCTTC
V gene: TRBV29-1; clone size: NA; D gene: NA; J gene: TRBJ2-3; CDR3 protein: CSVQYDTQYF; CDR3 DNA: TGCAGCGTGCAATATGATACGCAGTATTTT
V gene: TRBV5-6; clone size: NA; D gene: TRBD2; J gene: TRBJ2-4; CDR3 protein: CASSTGTSGSKGKNIQYF; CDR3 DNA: TGTGCCAGCAGCACCGGGACTAGCGGGAGTAAAGGCAAAAACATTCAGTACTTC
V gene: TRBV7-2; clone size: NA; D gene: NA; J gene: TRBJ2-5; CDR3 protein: CASTTRGTQETQYF; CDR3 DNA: TGTGCCAGCACCACCCGGGGGACACAAGAGACCCAGTACTTC
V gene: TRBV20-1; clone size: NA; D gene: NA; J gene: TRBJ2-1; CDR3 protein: CSARVSLRNEQFF; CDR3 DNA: TGCAGTGCTAGAGTCTCCTTAAGGAATGAGCAGTTCTTC
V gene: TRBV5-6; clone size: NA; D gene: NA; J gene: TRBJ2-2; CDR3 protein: CASSLRGEGTGELFF; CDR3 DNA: TGTGCCAGCAGCCTCCGCGGAGAGGGCACCGGGGAGCTGTTTTTT
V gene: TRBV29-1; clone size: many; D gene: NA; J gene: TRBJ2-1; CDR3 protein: CSVARNEQFF; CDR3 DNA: TGCAGCGTAGCGCGAAATGAGCAGTTCTTC
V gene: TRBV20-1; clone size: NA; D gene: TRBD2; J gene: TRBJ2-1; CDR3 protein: CCAIEPLGLEYNEQFF; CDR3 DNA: TGCTGTGCTATCGAGCCCTTGGGACTAGAGTACAATGAGCAGTTCTTC
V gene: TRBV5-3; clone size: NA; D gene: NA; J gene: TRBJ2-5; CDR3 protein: CARSLSRGAETQYF; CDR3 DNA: TGTGCCAGAAGCTTGTCCAGGGGAGCGGAGACCCAGTACTTC
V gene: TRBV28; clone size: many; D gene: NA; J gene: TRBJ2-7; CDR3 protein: CASSSFSGQLLYEQYF; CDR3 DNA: TGTGCCAGCAGCTCCTTCAGCGGACAGTTACTTTACGAGCAGTACTTC
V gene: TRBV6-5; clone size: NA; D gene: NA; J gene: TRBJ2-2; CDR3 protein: CASGGGGGELFF; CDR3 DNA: TGTGCCAGCGGGGGAGGCGGTGGGGAGCTGTTTTTT
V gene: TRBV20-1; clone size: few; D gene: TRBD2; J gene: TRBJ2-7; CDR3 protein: CSALAGVLNLYEQYF; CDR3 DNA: TGCAGTGCTTTAGCGGGGGTCCTAAACCTCTACGAGCAGTACTTC
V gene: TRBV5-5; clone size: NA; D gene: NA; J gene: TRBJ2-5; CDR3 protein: CASSARTVQETQYF; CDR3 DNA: TGTGCCAGCAGCGCCCGGACAGTCCAAGAGACCCAGTACTTC
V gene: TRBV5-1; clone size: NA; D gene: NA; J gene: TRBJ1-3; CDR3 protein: CASSLMEVQNSGNTIYF; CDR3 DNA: TGCGCCAGCAGCTTGATGGAGGTCCAAAACTCTGGAAACACCATATATTTT
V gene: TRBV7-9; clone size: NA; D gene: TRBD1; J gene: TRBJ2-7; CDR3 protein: CASSWDRRQGEQYF; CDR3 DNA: TGTGCCAGCAGCTGGGACAGGCGGCAAGGCGAGCAGTACTTC
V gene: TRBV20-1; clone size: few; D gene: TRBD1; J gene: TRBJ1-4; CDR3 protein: CSARPGQGGEKLFF; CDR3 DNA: TGCAGTGCCCGGCCGGGACAGGGCGGTGAAAAACTGTTTTTT
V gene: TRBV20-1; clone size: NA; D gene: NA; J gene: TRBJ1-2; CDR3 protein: CSARDQGGWYGYTF; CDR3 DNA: TGCAGTGCTAGAGATCAAGGAGGGTGGTATGGCTACACCTTC
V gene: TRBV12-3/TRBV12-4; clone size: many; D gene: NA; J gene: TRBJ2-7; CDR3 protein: CASTLSPGDLTYEQYF; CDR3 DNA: TGTGCCAGCACCCTAAGTCCAGGGGATTTAACCTACGAGCAGTACTTC
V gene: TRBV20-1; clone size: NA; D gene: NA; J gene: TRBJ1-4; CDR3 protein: CSARGVIGVGEKLFF; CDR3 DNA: TGCAGTGCTAGAGGAGTAATTGGGGTAGGCGAAAAACTGTTTTTT
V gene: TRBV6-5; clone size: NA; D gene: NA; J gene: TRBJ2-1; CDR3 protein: CASSSFFRGDPYNEQFF; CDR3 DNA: TGTGCCAGCAGTTCCTTCTTCAGGGGGGATCCCTACAATGAGCAGTTCTTC
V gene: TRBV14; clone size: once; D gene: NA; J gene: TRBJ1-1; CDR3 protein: CASSQRVDTEAFF; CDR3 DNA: TGTGCCAGCAGCCAAAGGGTGGACACTGAAGCTTTCTTT
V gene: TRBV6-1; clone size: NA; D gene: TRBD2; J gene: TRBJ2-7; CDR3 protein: CASSRIPTSGTPYEQYF; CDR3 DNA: TGTGCCAGCAGTCGAATTCCAACTAGCGGGACGCCCTACGAGCAGTACTTC
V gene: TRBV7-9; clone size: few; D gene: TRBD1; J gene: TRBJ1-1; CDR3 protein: CASSWGTGNTEAFF; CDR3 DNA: TGTGCCAGCAGCTGGGGGACAGGGAACACTGAAGCTTTCTTT
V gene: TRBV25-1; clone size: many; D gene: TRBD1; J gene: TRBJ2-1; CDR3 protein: CASSRTGVNEQFF; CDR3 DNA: TGTGCCAGCAGTAGGACAGGAGTGAATGAGCAGTTCTTC
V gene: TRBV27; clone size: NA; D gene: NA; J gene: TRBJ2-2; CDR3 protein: CASSLLYYTGELVF; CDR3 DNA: TGTGCCAGCAGTTTACTCTATTACACCGGGGAGCTGGTTTTT
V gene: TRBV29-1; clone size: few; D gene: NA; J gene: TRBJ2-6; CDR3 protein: CSVALASGANVLTF; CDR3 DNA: TGCAGCGTTGCCCTAGCGTCCGGGGCCAACGTCCTGACTTTC
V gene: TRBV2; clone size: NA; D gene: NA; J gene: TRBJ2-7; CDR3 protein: CASSEGLGQQYF; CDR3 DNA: TGTGCCAGCAGTGAAGGTTTAGGACAGCAGTACTTC
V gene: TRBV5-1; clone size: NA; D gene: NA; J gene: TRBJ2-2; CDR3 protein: CASHRGFNTGELFF; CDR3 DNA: TGCGCCTCACACCGGGGGTTCAACACCGGGGAGCTGTTTTTT
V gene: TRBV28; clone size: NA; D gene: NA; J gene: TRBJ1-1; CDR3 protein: CASSPLTGLVFF; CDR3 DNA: TGTGCCAGCAGTCCCCTGACGGGGTTGGTTTTCTTT
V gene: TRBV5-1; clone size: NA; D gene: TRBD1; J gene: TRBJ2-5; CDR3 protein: CASSPDRPETQYF; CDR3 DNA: TGCGCCAGCAGCCCGGACAGGCCAGAGACCCAGTACTTC
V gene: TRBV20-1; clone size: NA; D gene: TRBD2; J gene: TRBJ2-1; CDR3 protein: CSAPTSGTYNEQFF; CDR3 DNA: TGCAGTGCGCCAACTAGCGGCACCTACAATGAGCAGTTCTTC
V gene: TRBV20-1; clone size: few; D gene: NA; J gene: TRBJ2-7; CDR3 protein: CSARDAPVDVF; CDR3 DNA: TGCAGTGCTAGAGATGCCCCGGTCGATGTCTTC
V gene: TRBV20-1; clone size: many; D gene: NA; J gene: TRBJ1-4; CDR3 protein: CSAQDGSTNEKLFF; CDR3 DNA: TGCAGTGCCCAGGACGGCTCAACTAATGAAAAACTGTTTTTT
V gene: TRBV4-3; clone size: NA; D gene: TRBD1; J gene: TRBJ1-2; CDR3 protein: CASSYGPGQGVSGYTF; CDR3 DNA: TGCGCCAGCAGTTACGGTCCGGGACAGGGAGTCAGTGGCTACACCTTC
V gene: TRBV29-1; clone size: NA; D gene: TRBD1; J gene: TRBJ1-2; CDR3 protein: CSVERTGRGYTF; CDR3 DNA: TGCAGCGTTGAAAGGACAGGAAGGGGCTACACCTTC
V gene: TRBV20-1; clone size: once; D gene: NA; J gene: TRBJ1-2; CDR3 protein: CSARQANYGYTF; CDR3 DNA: TGCAGTGCTAGACAGGCTAACTATGGCTACACCTTC
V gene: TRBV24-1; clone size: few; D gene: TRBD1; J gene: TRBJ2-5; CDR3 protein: CATSGEDRGETQYF; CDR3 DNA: TGTGCCACCAGTGGGGAGGACAGGGGCGAGACCCAGTACTTC
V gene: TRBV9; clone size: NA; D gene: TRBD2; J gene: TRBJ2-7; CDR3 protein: CASSPEGGLVYEQYF; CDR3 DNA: TGTGCCAGCAGCCCAGAGGGGGGACTAGTCTACGAGCAGTACTTC
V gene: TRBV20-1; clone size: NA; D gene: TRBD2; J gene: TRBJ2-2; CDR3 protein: CSASATSGSSGELFF; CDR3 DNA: TGCAGTGCGTCCGCGACTAGCGGGAGTTCCGGGGAGCTGTTTTTT
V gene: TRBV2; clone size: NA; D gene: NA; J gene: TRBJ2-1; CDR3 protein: CASSVVPSGNEQFF; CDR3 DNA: TGTGCCAGCAGTGTTGTCCCCTCGGGGAATGAGCAGTTCTTC
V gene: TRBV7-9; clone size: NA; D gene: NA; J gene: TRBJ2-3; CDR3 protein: CASSRVGPSTDTQYF; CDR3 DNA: TGTGCCAGCAGCCGCGTGGGTCCTAGCACAGATACGCAGTATTTT
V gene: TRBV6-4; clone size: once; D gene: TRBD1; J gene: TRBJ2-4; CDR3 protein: CASKGRRQGALNIQYF; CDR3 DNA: TGTGCCAGCAAAGGGAGGAGACAGGGGGCGTTGAACATTCAGTACTTC
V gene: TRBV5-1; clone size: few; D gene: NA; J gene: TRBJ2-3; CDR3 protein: CASSLLGAERTDTQYF; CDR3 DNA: TGCGCCAGCAGCCTTCTGGGGGCGGAGCGCACAGATACGCAGTATTTT
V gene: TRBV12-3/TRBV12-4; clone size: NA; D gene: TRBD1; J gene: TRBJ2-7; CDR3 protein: CASSRGTGLSYEQYF; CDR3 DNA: TGTGCCAGCAGCAGAGGGACAGGATTATCCTACGAGCAGTACTTC
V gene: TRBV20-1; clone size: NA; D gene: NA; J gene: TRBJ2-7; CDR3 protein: CSARDQSGYHEQYF; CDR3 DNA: TGCAGTGCTAGAGATCAGTCAGGGTATCACGAGCAGTACTTC
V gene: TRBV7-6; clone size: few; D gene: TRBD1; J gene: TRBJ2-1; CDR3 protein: CASSLDDRDFYNEQFF; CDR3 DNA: TGTGCCAGCAGCTTAGATGACAGGGATTTCTACAATGAGCAGTTCTTC
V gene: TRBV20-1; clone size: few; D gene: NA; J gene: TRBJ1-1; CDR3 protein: CSARPSGVLRNTEAFF; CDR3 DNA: TGCAGTGCTAGACCTTCAGGGGTTCTGCGGAACACTGAAGCTTTCTTT